The table lists the clone carrying this T cell receptor beta chain with many counts. Antigen specificity is unknown. This specimen belongs to a study of T cells in Graves' hyperthyroidism and ophthalmopathy. The study, taken as a whole, reports: Median prediction lead before ophthalmopathy onset was 5.5 to 7 months with the model.

Amplified regions were TCR beta CDR3 sequences from RNA transcripts. HTBI primers were the set used in a first-round RT-PCR of the TCR CDR3. TCRdb itself ran the multiplex PCR reads through MiXCR, one entry per CDR3 protein. This sample has around 99,000 distinct CDR3 sequences, with approximately 16% found just once. Sequencing was carried out using blood. This sequence was found in a woman aged 45-65 years with Graves' hyperthyroidism.

The CDR3 DNA reads TGCAGCGTGGGGGCCGGGACAGCAAACAATGAGCAGTTCTTC. It specifies CSVGAGTANNEQFF. The rearrangement joins TRBV29-1 to TRBJ2-1; 7 bases map to TRBD1. Germline CDR1 reads SQVTM; CDR2 reads ANQGSEA. The CDR3 loop spans 14 amino acids. The V gene end was trimmed by 6 bases and the J gene end by 5 bases; junction bases not matched to a gene: 10.